The 2 T cell receptor beta chains listed next were all sequenced from one sample in a study of control samples from healthy donors and cancer patients. Using immunoSEQ multiplex PCR, the repertoire was profiled, and TCRdb retains in-frame clones only, with some absent. The sample lists about 130,000 clones; 92% were seen once. The sequenced sample was blood. The source is a woman aged 45 to 65 in good health.

The V call is TRBV5-6, the J call TRBJ1-5, with 7 bases matching TRBD1. V lost 4 bases and J lost 2; bases outside the gene matches: 6. The CDR3 sequence is 15 residues long. CDR1 and CDR2 (germline): SGHDT, YYEEEE. CDR3 nucleotide sequence: TGTGCCAGCAGCATCGCAGGGGGAGGCAATCAGCCCCAGCATTTT. This codes for CASSIAGGGNQPQHF.

This clone appeared once. The chain's CDR3 is CASSILSGRGYNEQFF. In DNA form, the CDR3 reads TGTGCCAGCAGCATACTCAGCGGGAGAGGATACAATGAGCAGTTCTTC. This chain links TRBV13 with TRBJ2-1; 8 bases align to TRBD2. This CDR3 spans 16 amino acids. Germline CDR1 is PRHDT and CDR2 is FYEKMQ (reference sequence). Trimming removed 5 bases from V and 4 bases from J; junction bases left unmatched: 10.